The clone carrying this TCR beta chain has ten or more counts. TCRdb independently ran MiXCR on the RT-PCR reads; one entry per CDR3 protein. The top ten hold roughly 3.6% of the sample, which has fewer than 800,000 distinct CDR3 sequences, more than 13% seen once. With V trimmed by 0 bases and J by 5 bases, 6 bases remained unmatched. From germline, CDR1 is MNHNS and CDR2 SASEGT. CDR3 length equals 16 residues. V usage is TRBV6-1 and J usage is TRBJ2-5, with 10 bases identical to TRBD1. The material sequenced was memory CD4+ T cells from blood. This sequence was found in a female donor in good health, serving as a healthy control. CDR3 residues: CASSEAFGTGVETQYF. The DNA of the CDR3 is TGTGCCAGCAGTGAAGCGTTCGGGACAGGGGTGGAGACCCAGTACTTC.